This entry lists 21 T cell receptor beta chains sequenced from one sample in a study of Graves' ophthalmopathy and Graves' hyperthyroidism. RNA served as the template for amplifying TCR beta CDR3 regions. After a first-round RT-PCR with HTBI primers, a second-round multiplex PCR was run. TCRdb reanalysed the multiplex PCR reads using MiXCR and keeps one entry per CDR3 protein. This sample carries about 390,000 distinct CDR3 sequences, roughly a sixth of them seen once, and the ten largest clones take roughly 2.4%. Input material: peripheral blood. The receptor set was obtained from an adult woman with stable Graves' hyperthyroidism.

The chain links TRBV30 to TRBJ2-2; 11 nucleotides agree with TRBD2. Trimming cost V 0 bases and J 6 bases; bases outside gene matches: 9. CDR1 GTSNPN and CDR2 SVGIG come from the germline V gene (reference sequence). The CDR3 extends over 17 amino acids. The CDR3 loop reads CAWSVRLSGRAAGELFF. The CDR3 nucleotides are TGTGCCTGGAGTGTACGTCTTAGCGGGAGGGCCGCCGGGGAGCTGTTTTTT.

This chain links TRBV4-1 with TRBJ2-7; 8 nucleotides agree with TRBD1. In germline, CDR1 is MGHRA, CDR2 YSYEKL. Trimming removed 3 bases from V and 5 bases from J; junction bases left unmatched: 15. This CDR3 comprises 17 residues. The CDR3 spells CASSHSLLRTGWHEQYF. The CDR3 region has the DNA TGCGCCAGCAGCCATTCCCTCCTCCGGACAGGGTGGCACGAGCAGTACTTC.

In DNA form, the CDR3 reads TGTGCCAGCAGCTGGAAGGGGGCTCAGCCCCAGCATTTT. Translation: CASSWKGAQPQHF. This chain joins TRBV7-2 and TRBJ1-5; 7 bases match TRBD1. The V gene's germline CDR1 is SGHTA and CDR2 FQGNSA. The junction had 3 bases not matched to a gene; V was cut back by 4 bases and J by 6 bases. The CDR3 runs 13 residues.

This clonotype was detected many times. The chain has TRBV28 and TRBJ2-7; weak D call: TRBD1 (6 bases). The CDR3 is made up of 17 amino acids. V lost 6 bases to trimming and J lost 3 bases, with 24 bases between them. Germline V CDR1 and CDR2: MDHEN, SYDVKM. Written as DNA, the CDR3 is TGTGCCAGCAGCACCCACAGGGCCCGGCAGGTGTACTACGAGCAGTACTTC. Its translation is CASSTHRARQVYYEQYF.

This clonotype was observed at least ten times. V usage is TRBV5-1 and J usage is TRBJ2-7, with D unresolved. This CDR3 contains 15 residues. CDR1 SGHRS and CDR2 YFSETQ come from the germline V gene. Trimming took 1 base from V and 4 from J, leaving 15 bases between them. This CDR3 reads CASSLWAGPAYEQYF. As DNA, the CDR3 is TGCGCCAGCAGCTTGTGGGCCGGCCCAGCATACGAGCAGTACTTC. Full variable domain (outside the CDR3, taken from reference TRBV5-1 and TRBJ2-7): KAGVTQTPRYLIKTRGQQVTLSCSPISGHRSVSWYQQTPGQGLQFLFEYFSETQRNKGNFPGRFSGRQFSNSRSEMNVSTLELGDSALYLCASSLWAGPAYEQYFGPGTRLTVT.

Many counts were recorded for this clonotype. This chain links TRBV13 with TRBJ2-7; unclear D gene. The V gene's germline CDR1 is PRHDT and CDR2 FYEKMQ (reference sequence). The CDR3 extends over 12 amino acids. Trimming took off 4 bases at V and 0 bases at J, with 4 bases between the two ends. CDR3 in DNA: TGTGCCAGCAGCTCAGCCTCCTACGAGCAGTACTTC. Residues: CASSSASYEQYF.

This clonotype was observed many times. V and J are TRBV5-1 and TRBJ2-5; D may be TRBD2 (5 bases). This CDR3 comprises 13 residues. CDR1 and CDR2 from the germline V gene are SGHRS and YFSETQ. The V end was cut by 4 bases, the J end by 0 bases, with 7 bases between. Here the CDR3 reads CASSPDYQETQYF. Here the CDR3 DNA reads TGCGCCAGCAGCCCGGACTACCAAGAGACCCAGTACTTC.

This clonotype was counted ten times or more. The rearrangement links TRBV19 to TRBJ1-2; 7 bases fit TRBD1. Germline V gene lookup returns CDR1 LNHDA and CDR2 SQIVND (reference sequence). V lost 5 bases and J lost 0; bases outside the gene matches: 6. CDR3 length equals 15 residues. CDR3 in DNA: TGTGCCAGTAGTGGGACAGAAGGGACTAACTATGGCTACACCTTC. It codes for CASSGTEGTNYGYTF.

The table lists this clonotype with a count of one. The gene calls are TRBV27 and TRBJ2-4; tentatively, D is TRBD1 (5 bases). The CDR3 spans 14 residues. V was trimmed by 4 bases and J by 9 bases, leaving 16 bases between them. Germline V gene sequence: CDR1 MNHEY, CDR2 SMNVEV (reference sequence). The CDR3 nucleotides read TGTGCCAGCAGTTGGGGCAGATCACCCGGCATTCAGTACTTC. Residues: CASSWGRSPGIQYF.

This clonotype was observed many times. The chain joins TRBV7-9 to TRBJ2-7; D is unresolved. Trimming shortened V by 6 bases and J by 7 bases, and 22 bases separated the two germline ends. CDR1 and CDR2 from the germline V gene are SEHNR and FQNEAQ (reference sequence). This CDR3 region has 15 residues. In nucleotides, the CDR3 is TGTGCCAGCAGACCCCTCTCAGGAGACCCTAGGGAGCAGTACTTC. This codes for CASRPLSGDPREQYF.

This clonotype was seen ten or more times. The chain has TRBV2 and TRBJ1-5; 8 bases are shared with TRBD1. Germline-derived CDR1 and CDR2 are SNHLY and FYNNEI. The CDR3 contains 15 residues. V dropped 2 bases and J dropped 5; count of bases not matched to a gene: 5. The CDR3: CASSENRGVDQPQHF. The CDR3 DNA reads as TGTGCCAGCAGTGAAAACAGGGGGGTGGATCAGCCCCAGCATTTT. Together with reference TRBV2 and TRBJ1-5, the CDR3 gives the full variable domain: EPEVTQTPSHQVTQMGQEVILRCVPISNHLYFYWYRQILGQKVEFLVSFYNNEISEKSEIFDDQFSVERPDGSNFTLKIRSTKLEDSAMYFCASSENRGVDQPQHFGDGTRLSIL.

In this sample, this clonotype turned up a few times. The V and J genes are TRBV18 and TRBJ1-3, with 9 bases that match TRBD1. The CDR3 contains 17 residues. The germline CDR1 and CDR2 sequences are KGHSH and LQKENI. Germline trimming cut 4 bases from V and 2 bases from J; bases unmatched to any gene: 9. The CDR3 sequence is CASSQQGAPVPGNTIYF. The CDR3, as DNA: TGTGCCAGCTCACAACAGGGGGCCCCCGTTCCTGGAAACACCATATATTTT.

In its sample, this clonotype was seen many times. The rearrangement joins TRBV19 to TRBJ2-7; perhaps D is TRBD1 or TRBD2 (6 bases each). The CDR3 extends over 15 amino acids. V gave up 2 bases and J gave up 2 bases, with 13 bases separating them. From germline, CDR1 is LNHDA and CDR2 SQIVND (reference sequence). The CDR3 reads CASSITGANTYEQYF. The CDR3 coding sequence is TGTGCCAGTAGTATAACGGGGGCGAATACCTACGAGCAGTACTTC.

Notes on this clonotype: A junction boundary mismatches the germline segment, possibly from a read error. CDR3: CASSGGPGDNQPQHF. The CDR3 DNA reads TGCGCCAGCAGCGGCGGCCCCGGGGACAATCAACCCCAGCATTTT. The gene calls are TRBV5-1 and TRBJ1-5, with D perhaps TRBD1 (6 bases). The CDR3 contains 15 residues. The germline CDR1 and CDR2 sequences are SGHRS and YFSETQ.

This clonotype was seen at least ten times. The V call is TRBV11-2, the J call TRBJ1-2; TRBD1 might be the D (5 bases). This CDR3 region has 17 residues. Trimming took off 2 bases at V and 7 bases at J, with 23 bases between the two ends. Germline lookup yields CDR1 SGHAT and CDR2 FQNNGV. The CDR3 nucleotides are TGTGCCAGCAGCTTACCCCCCGCAGACAGCCGTCGATTTGGCTACACCTTC. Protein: CASSLPPADSRRFGYTF.

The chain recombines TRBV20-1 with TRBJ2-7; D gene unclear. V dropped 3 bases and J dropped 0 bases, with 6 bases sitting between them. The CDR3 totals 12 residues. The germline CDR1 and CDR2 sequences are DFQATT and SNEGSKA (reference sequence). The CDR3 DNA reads TGCAGTGCTAGGCCCATCTCCTACGAGCAGTACTTC. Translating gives CSARPISYEQYF.

For the CDR3, the DNA is TGCAGCGTCTCCTACGGGCGGGAGAGTACCTACGAGCAGTACTTC. The encoded protein is CSVSYGRESTYEQYF. The chain combines TRBV29-1 with TRBJ2-7; 7 nucleotides match TRBD2. There are 15 residues in the CDR3. V shed 6 bases, J shed 2 bases, and the junction held 13 bases outside the gene matches. The germline V gene encodes CDR1 SQVTM and CDR2 ANQGSEA.

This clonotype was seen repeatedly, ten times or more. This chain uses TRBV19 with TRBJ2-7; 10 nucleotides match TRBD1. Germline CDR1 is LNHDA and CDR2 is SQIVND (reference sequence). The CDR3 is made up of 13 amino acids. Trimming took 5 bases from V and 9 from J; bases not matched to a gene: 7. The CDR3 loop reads CASSPPGQGGQYF. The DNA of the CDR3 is TGTGCCAGTAGTCCTCCCGGACAGGGGGGGCAGTACTTC.

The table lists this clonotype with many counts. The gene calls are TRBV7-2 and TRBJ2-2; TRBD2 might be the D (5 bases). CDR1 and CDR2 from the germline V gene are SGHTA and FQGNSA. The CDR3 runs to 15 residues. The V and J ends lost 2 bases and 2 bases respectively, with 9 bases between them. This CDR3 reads CASSLNSGNTGELFF. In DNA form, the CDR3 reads TGTGCCAGCAGCTTAAACAGCGGAAACACCGGGGAGCTGTTTTTT.

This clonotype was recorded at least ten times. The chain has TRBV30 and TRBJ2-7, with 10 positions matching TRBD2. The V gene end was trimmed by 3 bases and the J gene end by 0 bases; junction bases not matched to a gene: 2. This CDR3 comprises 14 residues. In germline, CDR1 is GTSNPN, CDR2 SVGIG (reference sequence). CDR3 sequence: CAWRSSGSSYEQYF. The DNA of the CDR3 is TGTGCCTGGAGATCTAGCGGGAGCTCCTACGAGCAGTACTTC.

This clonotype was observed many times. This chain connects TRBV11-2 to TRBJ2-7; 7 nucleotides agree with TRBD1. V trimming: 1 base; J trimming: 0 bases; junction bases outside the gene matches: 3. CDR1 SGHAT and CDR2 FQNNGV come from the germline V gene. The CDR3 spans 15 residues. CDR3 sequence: CASSLVRGLSYEQYF. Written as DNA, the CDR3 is TGTGCCAGCAGCTTAGTTAGGGGGCTCTCCTACGAGCAGTACTTC.